Listed here is a single T cell receptor beta chain. These data originate in a study of blood T cell repertoires in COVID-19. Study-level background: Whether acute or convalescent, the COVID-19 samples came from the United States, Italy and Spain. The cDNA or gDNA used as material had been derived from T cells, B-cell-depleted T cells, or PBMCs.

The data were produced by immunoSEQ multiplex PCR, yet TCRdb's version contains in-frame clones alone and is incomplete. The sample consists of 110,000 or so clones, 65% to 85% of them appearing once. The CDR3 is 15 residues long. V was clipped by 6 bases and J by 5 bases; unmatched bases: 9. Germline values: CDR1 MNHEY, CDR2 SMNVEV (reference sequence). The V call is TRBV27, the J call TRBJ1-1, with 10 bases fitting TRBD1. Sequencing was carried out using peripheral blood. The source of this sequence is a man aged 45 to 65 with acute or convalescent COVID-19. The CDR3 is CASRRGDRGWTEAFF. CDR3 bases: TGTGCCAGCAGAAGGGGGGACAGGGGCTGGACTGAAGCTTTCTTT.